This T cell receptor beta chain was sequenced during a study of molecular identifiers for immune sequencing clone quantification. The wider study: Five portions were made in replicates from RNA of roughly 20,000 or 100,000 naive CD8 cells, and four underwent sequencing. Study-wide results and caveats: Clones exceeding 20 RNA copies carried over 97% of effector molecules but under 1% of naive-cell molecules.

Germline V lookup: CDR1 MNHEY, CDR2 SMNVEV (reference sequence). This CDR3 has 14 residues. The use of previously described methods and listed TCR primers produced the bulk TCR libraries. TCRdb independently ran MiXCR on the PCR reads; one entry per CDR3 protein. In the table there are 460,000 or so distinct CDR3 sequences, roughly a fifth of which are singletons. Note on this clonotype: Antigen specificity is unknown. The junction does not match germline at one end; this may be a read error.

This clonotype was obtained from a human donor in good health. Some libraries in this study had Jurkat cell RNA spiked in. The V and J genes are TRBV27 and TRBJ2-7; D is possibly TRBD2 (6 bases). What was sequenced was naive CD8+ T cells from blood, with Jurkat cell RNA spiked in. The subset: FACS-sorted CD8+CD4-CCR7+CD45RA+ naive T cells. CDR3 bases: TGTGCCAGCAGTTTATCGTCCCCAGGGACTGAGCGGTACTTC. It is translated as CASSLSSPGTERYF.